This T cell receptor beta chain is from a study of a mutant IDH1 vaccine in newly diagnosed glioma. Study overall: Patients got their first vaccination 4-6 weeks after radiotherapy alone, or with temozolomide cycles. Treated patients had a mean age of around 40 years and a 62.5% male, approximately 38% female split. The earlier regimen, radiotherapy, temozolomide, or both, was most often both.

Note on this clone: The target antigen is unknown.

Only in-frame clones appear in the TCRdb table, and some are missing; sequencing was by immunoSEQ multiplex PCR. The table includes roughly 62,000 clones, around four fifths detected once. As to time point: week 5, during vaccination. One vaccine dose held 300 ug of mutant IDH1 20-mer peptide and came with topical imiquimod. This CDR3 has 18 residues. V dropped 1 base and J dropped 2 bases, with 20 bases sitting between them. Germline V CDR1 and CDR2: SGHTA, FQGTGA. The source is a woman between 50 and 59 years old with glioma. The chain links TRBV7-3 to TRBJ1-2; tentative D call: TRBD1 (6 bases). The sequenced sample was PBMCs, obtained from a glioma patient whose treatment included an IDH1 peptide vaccine. The CDR3 DNA reads TGTGCCAGCAGCTTAAAAGGGGGGACAACCTTAGGCAACTATGGCTACACCTTC. Translation: CASSLKGGTTLGNYGYTF.